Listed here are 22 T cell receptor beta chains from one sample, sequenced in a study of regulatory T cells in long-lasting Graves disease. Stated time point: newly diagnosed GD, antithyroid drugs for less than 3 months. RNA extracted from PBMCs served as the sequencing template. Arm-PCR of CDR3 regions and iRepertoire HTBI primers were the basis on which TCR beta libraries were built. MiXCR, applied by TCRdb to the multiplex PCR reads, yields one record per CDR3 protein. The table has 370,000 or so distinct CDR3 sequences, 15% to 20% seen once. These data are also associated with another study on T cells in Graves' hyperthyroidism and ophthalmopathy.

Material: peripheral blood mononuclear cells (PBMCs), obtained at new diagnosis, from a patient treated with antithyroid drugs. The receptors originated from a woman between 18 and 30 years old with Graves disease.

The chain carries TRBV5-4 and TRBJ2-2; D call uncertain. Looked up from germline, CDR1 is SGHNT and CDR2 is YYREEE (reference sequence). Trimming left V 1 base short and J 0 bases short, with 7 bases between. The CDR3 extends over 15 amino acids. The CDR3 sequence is CASSLTVANTGELFF. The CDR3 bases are TGTGCCAGCAGCTTGACAGTCGCGAACACCGGGGAGCTGTTTTTT.

The DNA of the CDR3 is TGTGCCAGCAGCCCAGACCGAAGGAGAAGCACAGATACGCAGTATTTT. Residues: CASSPDRRRSTDTQYF. This chain connects TRBV6-1 to TRBJ2-3; D gene unclear. Trimming pared 6 bases from V and 0 bases from J, leaving 16 bases between. The CDR3 totals 16 residues. The germline gives CDR1 MNHNS, CDR2 SASEGT.

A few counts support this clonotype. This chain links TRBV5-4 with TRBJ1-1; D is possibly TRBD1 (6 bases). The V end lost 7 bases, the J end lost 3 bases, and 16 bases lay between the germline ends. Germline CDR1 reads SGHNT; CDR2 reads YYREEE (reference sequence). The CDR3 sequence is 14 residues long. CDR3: CASRLRGGDTEAFF. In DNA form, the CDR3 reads TGTGCCAGCCGGCTTAGGGGGGGCGACACTGAAGCTTTCTTT.

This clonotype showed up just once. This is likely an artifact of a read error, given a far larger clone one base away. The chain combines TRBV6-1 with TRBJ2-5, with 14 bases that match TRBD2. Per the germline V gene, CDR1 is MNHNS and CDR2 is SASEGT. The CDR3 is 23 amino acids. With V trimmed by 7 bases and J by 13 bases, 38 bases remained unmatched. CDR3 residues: CASNTRLAGGTTLRGRSIDERYF. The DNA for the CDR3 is TGTGCCAGCAACACCCGACTAGCGGGGGGGACCACGCTGCGGGGGAGATCGATCGACGAGCGGTACTTC.

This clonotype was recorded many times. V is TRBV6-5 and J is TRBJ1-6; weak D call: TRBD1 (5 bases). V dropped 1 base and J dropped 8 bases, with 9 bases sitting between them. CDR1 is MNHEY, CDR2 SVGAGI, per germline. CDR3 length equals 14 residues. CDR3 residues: CASSYLGDHSPLHF. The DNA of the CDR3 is TGTGCCAGCAGTTACTTGGGGGACCATTCACCCCTCCACTTT.

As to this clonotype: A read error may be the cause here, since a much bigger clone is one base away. This CDR3 is CASSPPDRCNEKLFF. CDR3 DNA: TGTGCCAGCAGTCCACCGGACAGGTGTAATGAAAAACTGTTTTTT. The J gene is TRBJ1-4, the V gene TRBV2; TRBD1 matches 7 bases. The trim removed 5 bases at V and 4 bases at J, leaving 7 bases unmatched. The CDR3 extends over 15 amino acids. CDR1 SNHLY and CDR2 FYNNEI come from the germline V gene.

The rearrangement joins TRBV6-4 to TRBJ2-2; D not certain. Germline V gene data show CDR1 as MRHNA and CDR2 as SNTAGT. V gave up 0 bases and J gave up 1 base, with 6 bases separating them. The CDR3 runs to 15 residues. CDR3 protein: CASSDSQENTGELFF. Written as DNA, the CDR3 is TGTGCCAGCAGTGACTCCCAAGAGAACACCGGGGAGCTGTTTTTT.

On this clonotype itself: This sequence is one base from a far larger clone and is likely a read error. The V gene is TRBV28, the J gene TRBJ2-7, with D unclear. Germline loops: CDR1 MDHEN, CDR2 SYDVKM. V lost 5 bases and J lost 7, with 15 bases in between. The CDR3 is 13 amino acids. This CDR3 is CASSLLGIHEQYF. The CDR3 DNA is TGTGCCAGCAGTCTCCTGGGGATCCATGAGCAGTACTTC.

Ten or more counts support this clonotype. The CDR3 region is CASSLIDSMNTEAFF. CDR3 bases: TGTGCCAGCAGCCTCATTGACAGTATGAACACTGAAGCTTTCTTT. The chain links TRBV7-9 to TRBJ1-1; D perhaps matches TRBD1 (5 bases). V dropped 5 bases and J dropped 0 bases, with 13 bases sitting between them. The CDR3 length is 15 residues. Germline-derived CDR1 and CDR2 are SEHNR and FQNEAQ (reference sequence).

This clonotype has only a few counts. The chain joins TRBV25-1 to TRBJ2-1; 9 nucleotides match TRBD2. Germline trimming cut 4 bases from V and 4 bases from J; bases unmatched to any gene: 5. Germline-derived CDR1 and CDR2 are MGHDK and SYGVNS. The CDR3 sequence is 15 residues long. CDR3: CASSGKGLAYNEQFF. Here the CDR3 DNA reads TGTGCCAGCAGTGGAAAGGGACTAGCTTACAATGAGCAGTTCTTC.

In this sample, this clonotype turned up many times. The chain's CDR3 is CASSPIRSQETQYF. The DNA of the CDR3 is TGTGCCAGCTCACCAATCAGATCGCAAGAGACCCAGTACTTC. The chain has TRBV18 and TRBJ2-5; D is uncertain. The CDR3 consists of 14 residues. Trimming stripped 2 bases from V and 2 bases from J, with 9 bases between. CDR1 and CDR2 (germline): KGHSH, LQKENI.

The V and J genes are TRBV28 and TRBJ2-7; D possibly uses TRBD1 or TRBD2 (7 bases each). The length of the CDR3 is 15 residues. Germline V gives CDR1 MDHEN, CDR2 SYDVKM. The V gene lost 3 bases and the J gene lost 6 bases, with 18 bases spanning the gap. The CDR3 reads CASSLSGGASSEQYF. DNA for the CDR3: TGTGCCAGCAGTTTGTCAGGGGGGGCCTCGTCCGAGCAGTACTTC. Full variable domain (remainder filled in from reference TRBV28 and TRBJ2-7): DVKVTQSSRYLVKRTGEKVFLECVQDMDHENMFWYRQDPGLGLRLIYFSYDVKMKEKGDIPEGYSVSREKKERFSLILESASTNQTSMYLCASSLSGGASSEQYFGPGTRLTVT.

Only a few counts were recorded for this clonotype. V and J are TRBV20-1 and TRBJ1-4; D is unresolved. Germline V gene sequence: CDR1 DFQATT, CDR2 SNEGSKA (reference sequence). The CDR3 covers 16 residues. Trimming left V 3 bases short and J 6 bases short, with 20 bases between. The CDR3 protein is CSARRIKWPVDEKLFF. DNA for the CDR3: TGCAGTGCTAGGAGGATTAAATGGCCTGTAGATGAAAAACTGTTTTTT.

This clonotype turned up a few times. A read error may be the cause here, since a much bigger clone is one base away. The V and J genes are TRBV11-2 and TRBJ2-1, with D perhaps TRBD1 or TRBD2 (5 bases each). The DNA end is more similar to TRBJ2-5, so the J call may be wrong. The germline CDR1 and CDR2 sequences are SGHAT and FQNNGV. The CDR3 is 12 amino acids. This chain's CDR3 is CANSLDLGAQYF. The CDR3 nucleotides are TGTGCCAACAGCTTAGACCTGGGGGCCCAGTACTTC.

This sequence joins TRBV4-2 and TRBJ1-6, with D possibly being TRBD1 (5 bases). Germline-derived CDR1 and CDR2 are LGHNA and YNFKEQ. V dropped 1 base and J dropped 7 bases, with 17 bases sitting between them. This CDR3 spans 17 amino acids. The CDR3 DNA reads TGTGCCAGCAGCCAAGGTGGTGGGGGGACCTTAAATTCACCCCTCCACTTT. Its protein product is CASSQGGGGTLNSPLHF.

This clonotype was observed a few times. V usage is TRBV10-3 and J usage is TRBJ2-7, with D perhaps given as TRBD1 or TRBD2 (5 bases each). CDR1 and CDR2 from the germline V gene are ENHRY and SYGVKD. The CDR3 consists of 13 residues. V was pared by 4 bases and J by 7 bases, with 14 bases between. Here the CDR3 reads CAISGVGTGEQYF. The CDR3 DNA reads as TGTGCCATCAGTGGTGTGGGGACGGGGGAGCAGTACTTC.

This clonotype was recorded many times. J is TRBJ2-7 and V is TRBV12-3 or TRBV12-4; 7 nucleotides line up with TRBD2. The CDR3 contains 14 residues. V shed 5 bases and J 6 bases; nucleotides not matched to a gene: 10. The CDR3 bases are TGTGCCAGCAGTCAGCGGGAACTGATCCCCGAGCAGTACTTC. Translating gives CASSQRELIPEQYF.

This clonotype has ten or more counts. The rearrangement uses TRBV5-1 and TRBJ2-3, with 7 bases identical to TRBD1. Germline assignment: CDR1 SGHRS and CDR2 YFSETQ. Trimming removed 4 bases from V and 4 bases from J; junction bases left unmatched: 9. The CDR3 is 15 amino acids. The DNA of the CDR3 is TGCGCCAGCAGCAAGACAGGGTATTGGTCAGATACGCAGTATTTT. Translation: CASSKTGYWSDTQYF.

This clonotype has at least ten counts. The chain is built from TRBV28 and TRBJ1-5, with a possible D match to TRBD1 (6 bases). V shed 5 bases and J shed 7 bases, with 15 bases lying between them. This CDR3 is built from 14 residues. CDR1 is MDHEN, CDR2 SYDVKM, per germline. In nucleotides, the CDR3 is TGTGCCAGCAGTAAACAGGGTTGGGGGCAGCCCCAGCATTTT. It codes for CASSKQGWGQPQHF.

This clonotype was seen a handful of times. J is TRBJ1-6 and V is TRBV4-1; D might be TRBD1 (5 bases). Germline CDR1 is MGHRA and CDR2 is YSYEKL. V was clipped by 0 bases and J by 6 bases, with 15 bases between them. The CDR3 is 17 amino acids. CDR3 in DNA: TGCGCCAGCAGCCAAGATTGGGGCAGGGACCTTAATTCACCCCTCCACTTT. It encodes CASSQDWGRDLNSPLHF.

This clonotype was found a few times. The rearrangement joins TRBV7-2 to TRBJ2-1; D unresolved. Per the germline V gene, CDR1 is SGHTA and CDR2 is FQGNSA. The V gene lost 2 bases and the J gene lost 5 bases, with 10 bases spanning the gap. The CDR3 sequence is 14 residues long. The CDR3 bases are TGTGCCAGCAGCTTAACACTGGTTCACAATGAGCAGTTCTTC. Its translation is CASSLTLVHNEQFF.

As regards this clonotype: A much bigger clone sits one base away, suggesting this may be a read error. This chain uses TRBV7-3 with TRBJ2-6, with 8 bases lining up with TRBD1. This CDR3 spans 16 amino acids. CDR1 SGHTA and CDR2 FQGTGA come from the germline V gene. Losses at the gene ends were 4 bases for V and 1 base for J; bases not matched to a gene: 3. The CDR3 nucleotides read TGTGCCAGCAGCTCCGGACAGGGTTCTGGGGCCAACGTCCTGACTTTC. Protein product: CASSSGQGSGANVLTF. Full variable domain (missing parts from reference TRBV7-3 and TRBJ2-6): GAGVSQTPSNKVTEKGKYVELRCDPISGHTALYWYRQSLGQGPEFLIYFQGTGAADDSGLPNDRFFAVRPEGSVSTLKIQRTERGDSAVYLCASSSGQGSGANVLTFGAGSRLTVL.